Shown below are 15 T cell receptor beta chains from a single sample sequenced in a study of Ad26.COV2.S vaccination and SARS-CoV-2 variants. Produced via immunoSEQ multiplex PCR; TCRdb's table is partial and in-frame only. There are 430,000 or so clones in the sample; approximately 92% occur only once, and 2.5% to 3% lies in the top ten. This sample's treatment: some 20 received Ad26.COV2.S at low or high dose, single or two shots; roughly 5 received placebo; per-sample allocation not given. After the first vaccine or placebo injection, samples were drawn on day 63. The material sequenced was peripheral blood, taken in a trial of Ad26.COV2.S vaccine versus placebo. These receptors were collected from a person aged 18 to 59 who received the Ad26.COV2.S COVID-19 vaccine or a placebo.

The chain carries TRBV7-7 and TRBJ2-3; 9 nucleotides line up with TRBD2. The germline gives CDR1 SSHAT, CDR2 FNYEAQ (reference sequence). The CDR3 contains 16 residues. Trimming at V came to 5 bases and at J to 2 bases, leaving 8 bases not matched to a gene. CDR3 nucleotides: TGTGCCAGCAGCACCGGCAGCGGGGGGCCCACAGATACGCAGTATTTT. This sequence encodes CASSTGSGGPTDTQYF.

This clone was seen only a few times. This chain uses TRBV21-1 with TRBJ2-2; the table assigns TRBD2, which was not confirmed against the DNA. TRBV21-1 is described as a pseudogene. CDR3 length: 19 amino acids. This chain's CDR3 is CASSKVRWEGLSTTGELFF. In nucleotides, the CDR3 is TGTGCCAGCAGCAAAGTTAGGTGGGAGGGCCTTTCAACAACCGGGGAGCTGTTTTTT.

This CDR3 is CASSLTGSNQPQHF. CDR3 nucleotide sequence: TGTGCCAGCAGCTTAACCGGGAGCAATCAGCCCCAGCATTTT. The chain uses TRBV13 and TRBJ1-5; D remains unclear. The germline V gene has CDR1 PRHDT and CDR2 FYEKMQ (reference sequence). The CDR3 covers 14 residues. V was pared by 2 bases and J by 1 base, with 6 bases between.

This CDR3 reads CASSLIGEGLGEKLFF. CDR3 in DNA: TGTGCCAGCAGCTTGATAGGGGAGGGTTTAGGTGAAAAACTGTTTTTT. V gene TRBV5-5 combines with J gene TRBJ1-4; the D gene is possibly TRBD1 (5 bases). CDR1 and CDR2 from the germline V gene are SGHKS and YYEKEE (reference sequence). The germline V and J ends were trimmed by 1 base and 7 bases, with 17 bases remaining between them. The CDR3 has 16 amino acids.

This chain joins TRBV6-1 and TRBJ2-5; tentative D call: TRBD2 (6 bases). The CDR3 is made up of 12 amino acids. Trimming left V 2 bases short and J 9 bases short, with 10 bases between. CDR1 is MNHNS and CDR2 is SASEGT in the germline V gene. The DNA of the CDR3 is TGTGCCAGCAGTGAACCGCGGGACCCCCAGTACTTC. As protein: CASSEPRDPQYF.

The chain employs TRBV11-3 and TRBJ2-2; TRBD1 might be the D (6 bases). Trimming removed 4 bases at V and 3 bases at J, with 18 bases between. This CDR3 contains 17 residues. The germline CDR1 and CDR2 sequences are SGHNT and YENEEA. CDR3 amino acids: CASSSGGWDTDTGELFF. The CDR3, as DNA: TGTGCCAGCAGCTCCGGAGGATGGGACACGGACACCGGGGAGCTGTTTTTT. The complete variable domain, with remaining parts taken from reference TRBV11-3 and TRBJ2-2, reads EAGVVQSPRYKIIEKKQPVAFWCNPISGHNTLYWYLQNLGQGPELLIRYENEEAVDDSQLPKDRFSAERLKGVDSTLKIQPAELGDSAVYLCASSSGGWDTDTGELFFGEGSRLTVL.

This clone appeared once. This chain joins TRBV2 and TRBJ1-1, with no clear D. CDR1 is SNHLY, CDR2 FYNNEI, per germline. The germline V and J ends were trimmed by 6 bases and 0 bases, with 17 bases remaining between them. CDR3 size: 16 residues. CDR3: CASRTPWSGLNTEAFF. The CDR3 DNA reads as TGTGCCAGCAGGACTCCGTGGTCAGGATTGAACACTGAAGCTTTCTTT.

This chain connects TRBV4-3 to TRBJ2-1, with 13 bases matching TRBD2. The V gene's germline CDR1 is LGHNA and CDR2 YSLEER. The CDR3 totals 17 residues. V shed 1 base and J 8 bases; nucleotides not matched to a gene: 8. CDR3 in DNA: TGCGCCAGCAGCCAAGCCCGACTAGCGGGGGGTCGGTATGAGCAGTTCTTC. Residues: CASSQARLAGGRYEQFF.

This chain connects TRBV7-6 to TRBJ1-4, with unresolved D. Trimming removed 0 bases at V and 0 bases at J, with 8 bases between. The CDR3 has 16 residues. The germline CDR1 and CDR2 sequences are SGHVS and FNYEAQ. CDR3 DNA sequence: TGTGCCAGCAGCTTAGCGTCGGCAGCAACTAATGAAAAACTGTTTTTT. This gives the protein CASSLASAATNEKLFF.

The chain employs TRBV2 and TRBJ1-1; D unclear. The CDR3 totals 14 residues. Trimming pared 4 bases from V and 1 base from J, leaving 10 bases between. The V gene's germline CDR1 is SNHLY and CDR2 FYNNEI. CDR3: CASSGARGNTEAFF. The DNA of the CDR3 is TGTGCCAGCAGTGGAGCCCGCGGGAACACTGAAGCTTTCTTT.

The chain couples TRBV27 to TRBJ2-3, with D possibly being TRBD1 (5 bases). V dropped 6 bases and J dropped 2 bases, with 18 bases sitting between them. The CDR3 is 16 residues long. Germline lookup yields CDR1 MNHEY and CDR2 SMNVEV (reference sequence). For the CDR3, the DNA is TGTGCCAGCAGGGACACTCCCTGGGCTACCACAGATACGCAGTATTTT. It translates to CASRDTPWATTDTQYF.

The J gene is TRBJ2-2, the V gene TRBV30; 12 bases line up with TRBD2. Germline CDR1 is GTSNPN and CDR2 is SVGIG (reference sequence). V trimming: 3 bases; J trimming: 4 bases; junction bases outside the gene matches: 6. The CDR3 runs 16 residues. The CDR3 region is CAWSPSGRGGTGELFF. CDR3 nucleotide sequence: TGTGCCTGGAGCCCTAGCGGGAGGGGGGGCACCGGGGAGCTGTTTTTT. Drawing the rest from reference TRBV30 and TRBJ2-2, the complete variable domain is SQTIHQWPATLVQPVGSPLSLECTVEGTSNPNLYWYRQAAGRGLQLLFYSVGIGQISSEVPQNLSASRPQDRQFILSSKKLLLSDSGFYLCAWSPSGRGGTGELFFGEGSRLTVL.

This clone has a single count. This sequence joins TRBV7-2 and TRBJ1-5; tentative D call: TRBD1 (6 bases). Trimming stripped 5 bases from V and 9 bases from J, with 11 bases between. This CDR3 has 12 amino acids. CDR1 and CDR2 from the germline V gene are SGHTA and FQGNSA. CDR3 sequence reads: CASSTQGRPQHF. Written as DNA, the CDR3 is TGTGCCAGCAGCACACAGGGACGGCCCCAGCATTTT.

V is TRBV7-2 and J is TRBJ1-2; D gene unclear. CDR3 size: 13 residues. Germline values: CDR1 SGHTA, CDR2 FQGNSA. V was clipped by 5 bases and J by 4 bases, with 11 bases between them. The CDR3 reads CASSRSGLYGYTF. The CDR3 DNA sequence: TGTGCCAGCAGCCGAAGCGGGCTCTATGGCTACACCTTC.

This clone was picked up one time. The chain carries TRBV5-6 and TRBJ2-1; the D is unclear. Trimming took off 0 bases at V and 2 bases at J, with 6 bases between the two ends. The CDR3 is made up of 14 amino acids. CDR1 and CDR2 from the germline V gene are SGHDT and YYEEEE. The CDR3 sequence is CASSLVTAYNEQFF. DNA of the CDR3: TGTGCCAGCAGCTTGGTGACCGCCTACAATGAGCAGTTCTTC.